This TCR beta chain originates from a study of CD8+CD57+ T cells in acquired aplastic anemia. Study-level background: Sorted CD4+ and CD8+ cell DNA averaged around 3.3 ug. Overall study results and limits: Between patients and controls, CD8+ Simpson's diversity did not vary significantly.

The germline V and J ends were trimmed by 5 bases and 4 bases, with 14 bases remaining between them. Germline V gene sequence: CDR1 MDHEN, CDR2 SYDVKM. The CDR3 has 14 residues. Turning to this clonotype: Its specificity is unknown.

Patients picked for sequencing had shown CD8+CD57+ cell expansion detected by flow cytometry. It was genomic DNA that served as the template for profiling TCR beta VDJ and CDR3. Each CDR3 protein is one row after TCRdb ran MiXCR on the reads. Found here are approximately 190,000 distinct CDR3 sequences, less than 60% of them singletons; the top ten hold 8.5% to 10%. V gene TRBV28 combines with J gene TRBJ1-2; the D is unclear. What was sequenced was sorted CD4+, CD8+, or CD8+CD57+ T cells (not recorded which) from PBMCs. The sequence derives from a human donor with aplastic anemia. CDR3 sequence: CASSDPTDIYGYTF. DNA of the CDR3: TGTGCCAGCAGTGATCCGACGGATATCTATGGCTACACCTTC.